This TCR gamma chain was obtained from a study of gamma delta lymphoproliferative disorders and STAT genes (dated by TCRdb to 2016 to 2019). For context, the study as a whole: The LymphoTrack Dx TCRG Assay was used to build gamma-chain libraries from a minimum of 50 ng of genomic DNA. Since no corresponding Invivoscribe delta assay was available, delta-chain libraries were prepared following the standard operating procedure of the EuroClonality-NGS working group. Within a larger immunophenotypic and STAT-mutation study, TCR gamma and delta CDR3 repertoires were profiled by deep sequencing in Tgammadelta lymphoproliferative disease patients and healthy controls. To confirm results, a couple of gamma-chain samples and every delta-chain sample were sequenced twice. Overall study results and their limits: Nearly all major gamma and delta clonotypes of patients were found to be public, being shared with at least one healthy donor, and only a couple of gamma clonotypes were found to be private to disease. When whole repertoires were clustered, gamma repertoires from patients grouped apart from those of healthy controls, but delta repertoires did not separate between the groups. It was noted by the authors that NGS specificity may be reduced at low frequencies, so confirmation of the public or private nature of leukemic clones is needed. T cells in controls likely covered a range of maturation stages, whereas leukemic cells were skewed toward terminal effectors, which could potentially limit comparisons between patients and controls.

Reading from cysteine to phenylalanine, the CDR3 counts 11 amino acids. Only CDR3 DNA remains: 33 bases, in frame from the first base. Taken from the germline V gene, the CDR1 and CDR2 loops are VINAFY and YDVSNSKD. Compared with germline, V lacks 9 bases and J lacks 7 bases; bases without a gene match: 9. This clone qualifies as large (0.1 to 1%). Its antigen target is currently unknown. Base-call qualities are not available, and no considerably larger clone is one nucleotide away. The same CDR3 can be traced to other DNA sequences in this sample. For TCR sequencing, genomic DNA was taken from peripheral blood mononuclear cells isolated from both patients and controls. Controls were around 23 healthy adult blood donors, with a median age of around 64 years and approximately 12 males and about eleven females, matched to patients for age and sex. Both library methods used multiplex PCR with primers targeting conserved V and J regions of the TCR genes. After purification and pooling, the amplicons were sequenced on an Illumina MiSeq platform. Per the authors' processing: V(D)J alignment, clonotype assembly and translation were done with MiXCR, while functionality assessment and CDR3 repertoire analyses were done with VDJtools. CDR3 followed the IMGT definition, and analyses included only productive sequences that used functional genes, leaving out ORF genes and pseudogenes. A custom Python script was used to look across all patients and controls for identical amino acid CDR3s belonging to major clonotypes, meaning those with a frequency of >=5%. A one-sided non-parametric Wilcoxon test was used to compare clonotype frequencies in patients versus controls. TCRdb processed the public reads again with the CATT caller, after which rows with matching DNA were combined. The V and J calls were not made by the authors but by TCRdb's processing. The sample contains over a thousand gamma-chain clones, approximately 21% of them found a single time. The top ten hold around two fifths of the sample.

Material: blood. This sequence originates from a human donor in good health. This chain joins TRGV5 to TRGJ1 or TRGJ2. TCRdb leaves out the J gene; it was filled in here by matching the DNA to germline. The CDR3: CATGRSYKKLF. The DNA reads TGTGCCACCGGGCGATCGTATAAGAAACTCTTT.